The rows below give T cell receptor beta chains drawn from one sample of a study of T-cell reconstitution after alpha-beta-depleted transplantation in children. Each CDR3 protein gets one entry after TCRdb re-called the PCR reads with MiXCR. The sample includes hundreds of thousands of distinct CDR3 sequences, 9.5% to 13% of them seen just once. The specimen comprised peripheral blood, sampled 180 days after TCRalphabeta/CD19-depleted stem cell transplant. The receptor source for this set is a male patient aged 2-15 years who had a stem cell transplant for chronic granulomatous disease, so the T cells may come from the graft donor. Each CDR3 is given with its conserved first and last residue. Fields, in order: V gene, CDR3 protein.

TRBV19 | CASSVTRGQINQPQHF
TRBV2 | CASSPSRTGQRETQYF
TRBV5-6 | CASTGRWLTVDNEQFF
TRBV5-1 | CASRDQGNEQYF
TRBV11-2 | CASSLGATPGSGQYF
TRBV3-1 | CASSQDGLNTEAFF
TRBV27 | CASSPFGGRQTF
TRBV2 | CASSPSGSTGELFF
TRBV10-3 | CAIIGYTDTQYF
TRBV30 | CAWSRGRGPAGELFF
TRBV27 | CASSLLGPHNEQFF
TRBV11-2 | CASSLGASGGVADTQYF
TRBV18 | CASSPAGQLSYEQYF
TRBV18 | CASSSTASGDEQYF
TRBV29-1 | CSVEGQGAYGYTF
TRBV7-2 | CASLAGGVYYEQYF
TRBV7-3 | CASSPSGLAGGEQFF
TRBV27 | CASSLGLPVAEAFF
TRBV5-1 | CASSLNRGYEQYF
TRBV10-3 | CAISPTGVGPSSYNEQFF
TRBV18 | CASSLLAEGGEQFF
TRBV5-1 | CASRLILAGKPYEQYF
TRBV20-1 | CSARPYRVLTGQENEQYF